What follows are 28 T cell receptor beta chains derived from one specimen sequenced in a study of CD8+ T cells in alopecia areata. Treatment reported: oral pan-JAK inhibitor, 5-10 mg twice daily. cDNA reverse transcribed from extracted RNA served as the sequencing template. Produced via immunoSEQ multiplex PCR; TCRdb's table is partial and in-frame only. The profile shows 150,000 to 200,000 clones, approximately 61% of them singletons. The source was CD4+ T cells sorted from blood, collected at week 24, from a patient treated with tofacitinib. The receptors shown here come from a human donor with alopecia areata.

Only a few counts were recorded for this clone. The sample carries other DNA sequences with the same CDR3. The CDR3: CASSFRTGNTEAFF. CDR3 sequence (DNA): TGTGCCAGCAGCTTTCGGACGGGGAACACTGAAGCTTTCTTT. The chain is built from TRBV13 and TRBJ1-1; D uncertain. Germline CDR1 reads PRHDT; CDR2 reads FYEKMQ (reference sequence). The CDR3 runs 14 residues. Trimming shortened V by 3 bases and J by 1 base, and 9 bases separated the two germline ends.

This chain links TRBV29-1 with TRBJ1-4, with no clear D. The CDR3 is 14 amino acids. V was trimmed by 2 bases and J by 5 bases, leaving 12 bases between them. The V gene's germline CDR1 is SQVTM and CDR2 ANQGSEA. CDR3 amino acids: CSVEPRAQNEKLFF. Written as DNA, the CDR3 is TGCAGCGTTGAACCTAGGGCGCAGAATGAAAAACTGTTTTTT. The full variable domain, with the rest looked up from reference TRBV29-1 and TRBJ1-4, is SAVISQKPSRDICQRGTSLTIQCQVDSQVTMMFWYRQQPGQSLTLIATANQGSEATYESGFVIDKFPISRPNLTFSTLTVSNMSPEDSSIYLCSVEPRAQNEKLFFGSGTQLSVL.

The sample holds a few counts of this clone. Other DNA sequences in this specimen translate into the identical CDR3. The CDR3: CAWSGQGNQPQHF. In nucleotides, the CDR3 is TGTGCCTGGAGTGGACAGGGCAATCAGCCCCAGCATTTT. The chain is built from TRBV30 and TRBJ1-5; maybe TRBD1 (6 bases). Per germline, CDR1 GTSNPN and CDR2 SVGIG (reference sequence). Trimming removed 1 base from V and 2 bases from J, with 6 bases in between. The CDR3 has 13 amino acids.

The chain employs TRBV29-1 and TRBJ1-5, with D possibly being TRBD1 (5 bases). V was clipped by 5 bases and J by 5 bases, with 19 bases between them. The germline gives CDR1 SQVTM, CDR2 ANQGSEA. The CDR3 loop spans 15 amino acids. CDR3 loop: CSVTLGVDSDQPQHF. The CDR3 DNA reads as TGCAGCGTTACGCTAGGGGTAGACTCAGATCAGCCCCAGCATTTT.

This rearrangement joins TRBV30 to TRBJ2-1; D assignment may be TRBD1 or TRBD2 (5 bases each). From germline, CDR1 is GTSNPN and CDR2 SVGIG (reference sequence). Trimming removed 2 bases from V and 2 bases from J, with 7 bases in between. The CDR3 runs to 13 residues. The CDR3 here is CAWSRGPYNEQFF. The CDR3 DNA follows: TGTGCCTGGAGTCGGGGCCCCTACAATGAGCAGTTCTTC.

This chain uses TRBV7-3 with TRBJ2-1; D gene unclear. The V and J ends lost 8 bases and 5 bases respectively, with 13 bases between them. Germline V gene sequence: CDR1 SGHTA, CDR2 FQGTGA. This CDR3 region has 13 residues. DNA of the CDR3: TGTGCCAGCGGGTCTGGGGTCAACAATGAGCAGTTCTTC. This encodes CASGSGVNNEQFF.

This rearrangement joins TRBV6-5 to TRBJ1-2; tentatively, D is TRBD1 (6 bases). This CDR3 spans 13 amino acids. Trimming pared 0 bases from V and 8 bases from J, leaving 10 bases between. Germline values: CDR1 MNHEY, CDR2 SVGAGI. The CDR3: CASSYSMGAGYTF. The DNA for the CDR3 is TGTGCCAGCAGTTACTCGATGGGGGCAGGCTACACCTTC.

This clone was recorded only once. V usage is TRBV30 and J usage is TRBJ1-1; no clear D. Germline loops: CDR1 GTSNPN, CDR2 SVGIG (reference sequence). Trimming took off 3 bases at V and 8 bases at J, with 16 bases between the two ends. This CDR3 is 13 amino acids long. The CDR3 DNA reads TGTGCCTGGAGCGCAGAGTGGGGAGGGGAAGCTTTCTTT. Its protein is CAWSAEWGGEAFF.

This sequence joins TRBV19 and TRBJ2-2; D remains ambiguous. Germline V gene sequence: CDR1 LNHDA, CDR2 SQIVND (reference sequence). Trimming stripped 2 bases from V and 3 bases from J, with 10 bases between. The CDR3 has 15 amino acids. CDR3 residues: CASSIRMTYTGELFF. Here the CDR3 DNA reads TGTGCCAGTAGTATAAGGATGACTTACACCGGGGAGCTGTTTTTT.

This CDR3 reads CSVAISLNIQYF. CDR3 bases: TGCAGCGTTGCTATTAGTCTAAACATTCAGTACTTC. The chain is built from TRBV29-1 and TRBJ2-4; D is uncertain. The CDR3 is 12 residues long. CDR1 is SQVTM, CDR2 ANQGSEA, per germline. V lost 4 bases and J 6 bases, leaving 10 bases between the germline ends.

On this clone itself: The junction departs from germline at one end; a sequencing error may be responsible. Other DNA sequences within the sample encode an identical CDR3. The V gene is TRBV7-2, the J gene TRBJ2-5; 11 bases agree with TRBD2. Per germline, CDR1 SGHTA and CDR2 FQGNSA. The CDR3 loop spans 16 amino acids. The CDR3 is CASSQDLLAGDQSQYF. The CDR3 DNA reads TGCGCCAGCAGCCAAGATCTACTAGCGGGGGACCAGTCCCAGTACTTC. Combining the CDR3 with reference TRBV7-2 and TRBJ2-5 gives the whole variable domain GAGVSQSPSNKVTEKGKDVELRCDPISGHTALYWYRQSLGQGLEFLIYFQGNSAPDKSGLPSDRFSAERTGGSVSTLTIQRTQQEDSAVYLCASSQDLLAGDQSQYFGPGTRLLVL.

The chain recombines TRBV4-3 with TRBJ2-4; 9 positions agree with TRBD1. From germline, CDR1 is LGHNA and CDR2 YSLEER. After removal of 1 base from V and 10 bases from J, the junction contained 8 bases not matched to a gene. This CDR3 spans 15 amino acids. This chain's CDR3 is CASSQGGDRDSIQYF. The CDR3 bases are TGCGCCAGCAGCCAAGGGGGGGACAGGGATAGTATTCAGTACTTC.

In its sample, this clone was seen a few times. V and J are TRBV30 and TRBJ1-4; no reliable D call. CDR3 length: 15 residues. V was pared by 0 bases and J by 0 bases, with 8 bases between. CDR1 and CDR2 (germline): GTSNPN, SVGIG (reference sequence). The CDR3: CAWSVQSTTNEKLFF. The DNA for the CDR3 is TGTGCCTGGAGTGTACAGAGTACAACTAATGAAAAACTGTTTTTT.

The chain couples TRBV29-1 to TRBJ2-7; no firm D call. CDR3 length: 11 amino acids. V dropped 4 bases and J dropped 1 base, with 5 bases sitting between them. The germline gives CDR1 SQVTM, CDR2 ANQGSEA. CDR3 sequence: CSVGTSYEQYF. The CDR3 bases are TGCAGCGTTGGGACGTCCTACGAGCAGTACTTC.

The gene calls are TRBV29-1 and TRBJ2-2; D may be TRBD1 (5 bases). V was trimmed by 4 bases and J by 2 bases, leaving 11 bases between them. The CDR3 has 14 residues. Germline V gene sequence: CDR1 SQVTM, CDR2 ANQGSEA. The DNA of the CDR3 is TGCAGCGTTGGACAGCTTTCAAACACCGGGGAGCTGTTTTTT. Protein sequence: CSVGQLSNTGELFF.

The CDR3 here is CASSHKQGASTGELFF. The CDR3 region has the DNA TGCGCCAGCAGCCACAAACAGGGGGCGAGCACCGGGGAGCTGTTTTTT. The chain links TRBV4-3 to TRBJ2-2; 9 bases fit TRBD1. The CDR3 runs to 16 residues. J lost 4 bases, V lost 3 bases, and 6 bases had no gene match. The germline V gene has CDR1 LGHNA and CDR2 YSLEER.

V gene TRBV7-6 combines with J gene TRBJ2-5; 13 nucleotides align to TRBD2. V was clipped by 5 bases and J by 5 bases; unmatched bases: 11. CDR3 length: 17 residues. Germline lookup yields CDR1 SGHVS and CDR2 FNYEAQ. The CDR3 spells CASSHRLAGGHGETQYF. The DNA for the CDR3 is TGTGCCAGCAGCCACCGACTAGCGGGGGGACATGGGGAGACCCAGTACTTC.

This clone was seen at least ten times. V gene TRBV19 combines with J gene TRBJ1-2, with 8 bases matching TRBD1. This CDR3 is 16 amino acids long. Germline-derived CDR1 and CDR2 are LNHDA and SQIVND (reference sequence). V was pared by 6 bases and J by 4 bases, with 13 bases of the junction left unmatched. The CDR3 is CASRLADTGGSYGYTF. CDR3 nucleotide sequence: TGTGCCAGTAGATTAGCCGACACAGGGGGTTCCTATGGCTACACCTTC.

The CDR3 region is CAWRTGAREQYF. The DNA of the CDR3 is TGTGCCTGGAGGACCGGGGCGCGGGAGCAGTACTTC. The V and J genes are TRBV30 and TRBJ2-7, with D perhaps given as TRBD1 or TRBD2 (5 bases each). Germline lookup yields CDR1 GTSNPN and CDR2 SVGIG (reference sequence). The CDR3 is 12 amino acids. V was clipped by 3 bases and J by 7 bases, with 13 bases between them.

This clone was counted only a few times. V gene TRBV29-1 combines with J gene TRBJ1-4; 7 nucleotides agree with TRBD1. The V and J ends lost 6 bases and 4 bases, in that order; junction bases with no gene match: 5. The CDR3 is 13 amino acids. Germline V CDR1 and CDR2: SQVTM, ANQGSEA. CDR3 protein: CSVQGDGNEKLFF. The CDR3 DNA is TGCAGCGTGCAGGGGGACGGTAATGAAAAACTGTTTTTT.

The chain joins TRBV9 to TRBJ1-2; 8 bases agree with TRBD1. CDR1 and CDR2 from the germline V gene are SGDLS and YYNGEE. V was pared by 3 bases and J by 10 bases, with 8 bases of the junction left unmatched. The CDR3 sequence is 13 residues long. The CDR3 here is CASSARDRTAYTF. The CDR3 bases are TGTGCCAGCAGCGCCCGGGACAGGACCGCCTACACCTTC.

V and J are TRBV30 and TRBJ1-1; D is possibly TRBD1 (5 bases). V lost 4 bases and J lost 1, with 13 bases in between. The CDR3 contains 14 residues. The germline CDR1 and CDR2 sequences are GTSNPN and SVGIG (reference sequence). This CDR3 is CAWTDTQGNTEAFF. The CDR3 coding sequence is TGTGCCTGGACAGACACCCAGGGGAACACTGAAGCTTTCTTT.

This clone has a handful of counts. This sequence joins TRBV29-1 and TRBJ2-1, with TRBD1 matching over 9 bases. This CDR3 has 13 amino acids. Per germline, CDR1 SQVTM and CDR2 ANQGSEA. J was trimmed by 8 bases and V by 1 base; bases with no gene match: 3. This CDR3 is CSVEGTGVHEQFF. In DNA, the CDR3 is TGCAGCGTTGAAGGGACAGGGGTACATGAGCAGTTCTTC.

This chain uses TRBV9 with TRBJ2-3; a weak D match, TRBD2 (6 bases). The CDR3 loop spans 15 amino acids. Trimming pared 0 bases from V and 7 bases from J, leaving 15 bases between. Germline V lookup: CDR1 SGDLS, CDR2 YYNGEE. The CDR3 DNA reads TGTGCCAGCAGCGTAGCAGTAGGGACTGGATATACGCAGTATTTT. Protein product: CASSVAVGTGYTQYF.

This clone was detected once. The chain carries TRBV7-3 and TRBJ2-7; possibly TRBD1 or TRBD2 for D (5 bases each). The germline CDR1 and CDR2 sequences are SGHTA and FQGTGA. This CDR3 has 13 residues. V dropped 5 bases and J dropped 1 base, with 9 bases sitting between them. The CDR3 region has the DNA TGTGCCAGCAGCCCGGGACCTTCCTACGAGCAGTACTTC. It yields the protein CASSPGPSYEQYF.

The chain is built from TRBV2 and TRBJ2-2; D may correspond to TRBD1 or TRBD2 (6 bases each). This CDR3 has 15 residues. CDR1 is SNHLY, CDR2 FYNNEI, per germline. The V end was cut by 6 bases, the J end by 3 bases, with 14 bases between. CDR3 nucleotide sequence: TGTGCCAGCAGGTCCACGGGGGCAGACACCGGGGAGCTGTTTTTT. Translated, it gives CASRSTGADTGELFF.

Comment on this clone: Other nucleotide sequences from this sample produce the same CDR3. The chain links TRBV29-1 to TRBJ1-1, with unresolved D. The CDR3 is 13 residues long. Trimming left V 4 bases short and J 0 bases short, with 9 bases between. The V gene's germline CDR1 is SQVTM and CDR2 ANQGSEA. The CDR3 loop is CSVAGRLNTEAFF. CDR3 nucleotides: TGCAGCGTTGCAGGACGGTTGAACACTGAAGCTTTCTTT.

The chain recombines TRBV29-1 with TRBJ2-3; the match to TRBD1 covers 9 bases. Germline CDR1 SQVTM, CDR2 ANQGSEA. This CDR3 comprises 12 residues. The CDR3 bases are TGCGCTGCGGACAGGGGCGCAGATACGCAGTATTTT. Encoded protein: CAADRGADTQYF.